This is a list of T cell receptor beta chains from one sample in a study of OX40 agonist ivuxolimab in advanced cancers. Using immunoSEQ multiplex PCR, the repertoire was profiled, and TCRdb retains in-frame clones only, with some absent. The sample holds approximately 94,000 clones, approximately 90% seen once. Sequencing used CD4+ or CD8+ T cells sorted from blood, obtained in a trial of the OX40 agonist ivuxolimab. The receptor source for this set is an adult with an advanced solid tumor such as melanoma, head and neck, liver or kidney cancer. Both conserved end residues are part of each CDR3. A D gene is named only where the DNA matches it firmly. Size is omitted from some rows. Given values are once, few, many or a class for expanded clones.

>TRBJ1-1|TRBV4-1|NA|NA
CASSQTLTVGDTEAFF
TGCGCCAGCAGCCAAACCCTGACTGTGGGGGACACTGAAGCTTTCTTT
>TRBJ2-1|TRBV5-1|NA|TRBD2
CASSLGGRSEQFF
TGCGCCAGCAGCTTAGGCGGGAGGAGTGAGCAGTTCTTC
>TRBJ2-2|TRBV5-1|NA|TRBD1
CASSSRQGANTGELFF
TGCGCCAGCAGCTCTAGGCAGGGGGCAAACACCGGGGAGCTGTTTTTT
>TRBJ2-7|TRBV19|NA|NA
CASSIEKFYEQYF
TGTGCCAGTAGTATCGAAAAATTCTACGAGCAGTACTTC
>TRBJ2-3|TRBV27|NA|NA
CASSFRDSVQYF
TGTGCCAGCAGTTTTCGGGATAGTGTGCAGTATTTT
>TRBJ2-2|TRBV10-3|NA|NA
CAISAPRGTGELFF
TGTGCCATCAGTGCCCCCCGGGGCACCGGGGAGCTGTTTTTT
>TRBJ1-4|TRBV29-1|NA|NA
CSVEAINEKLFF
TGCAGCGTTGAAGCGATTAATGAAAAACTGTTTTTT
>TRBJ2-2|TRBV7-2|NA|TRBD2
CASSLAGTTNTGELFF
TGTGCCAGCAGCTTAGCCGGGACTACGAACACCGGGGAGCTGTTTTTT
>TRBJ2-7|TRBV5-1|NA|NA
CASSLGIGGVEYEQYF
TGCGCCAGCAGCTTGGGTATTGGAGGGGTCGAGTACGAGCAGTACTTC
>TRBJ2-5|TRBV7-7|NA|TRBD2
CASSPVAGGRETQYF
TGTGCTAGCAGCCCTGTAGCGGGAGGGCGAGAGACCCAGTACTTC
>TRBJ2-4|TRBV28|NA|TRBD1
CASSKDRENKNIQYF
TGTGCCAGCAGCAAAGACAGGGAAAACAAAAACATTCAGTACTTC
>TRBJ2-1|TRBV7-9|NA|TRBD2
CASSSPTSGGPYNEQFF
TGTGCCAGCAGCTCCCCGACTAGCGGGGGGCCTTACAATGAGCAGTTCTTC
>TRBJ2-6|TRBV5-1|NA|NA
CASSLFGLSGANVLTF
TGCGCCAGCAGCTTGTTCGGATTATCTGGGGCCAACGTCCTGACTTTC
>TRBJ1-5|TRBV6-5|NA|NA
CASTSAGNSNQPQHF
TGTGCCAGCACCTCAGCCGGTAATAGCAATCAGCCCCAGCATTTT
>TRBJ1-2|TRBV10-3|NA|NA
CAISGISRSGYTF
TGTGCCATCAGTGGAATTTCCCGGAGTGGCTACACCTTC
>TRBJ1-1|TRBV5-6|NA|NA
CASIRRMDTEAFF
TGTGCCAGCATCCGACGGATGGACACTGAAGCTTTCTTT
>TRBJ2-3|TRBV25-1|NA|NA
CASSQRRDLAGDTQYF
TGTGCCAGCAGTCAACGGCGGGATCTAGCTGGGGATACGCAGTATTTT
>TRBJ2-7|TRBV6-6|NA|TRBD2
CASRKKREGSSYEQYF
TGTGCCAGCAGAAAGAAGCGGGAGGGGAGCTCCTACGAGCAGTACTTC
>TRBJ2-4|TRBV11-2|NA|TRBD1
CASSSPAQGKNIQYF
TGTGCCAGCAGCTCCCCCGCACAGGGGAAAAACATTCAGTACTTC
>TRBJ2-3|TRBV10-2|NA|TRBD2
CASRGLAGDEDTQYF
TGCGCCAGCAGGGGACTAGCGGGAGACGAAGATACGCAGTATTTT
>TRBJ2-7|TRBV5-6|NA|TRBD1
CASSLRKTGTDLREQYF
TGTGCCAGCAGCTTAAGAAAAACCGGGACAGACCTTCGCGAGCAGTACTTC
>TRBJ1-1|TRBV10-1|NA|NA
CGNGGTRTSNEAFF
TGCGGGAACGGAGGTACACGGACCTCCAATGAAGCTTTCTTT
>TRBJ1-2|TRBV28|NA|NA
CASSFSHSAGGYTF
TGTGCCAGCAGTTTCTCACACAGTGCCGGTGGCTACACCTTC
>TRBJ2-1|TRBV4-3|NA|TRBD2
CASSQDFKRDGRNEQFF
TGCGCCAGCAGCCAAGATTTTAAGCGGGACGGAAGGAATGAGCAGTTCTTC
>TRBJ1-2|TRBV18|NA|NA
CASSPIGLGSGYGYTF
TGTGCCAGCTCACCAATTGGGCTGGGATCGGGCTATGGCTACACCTTC
>TRBJ2-3|TRBV7-3|NA|NA
CASSLKGGLLSTDTQYF
TGTGCCAGCAGCTTAAAGGGGGGGCTCTTAAGCACAGATACGCAGTATTTT
>TRBJ1-6|TRBV21-1|NA|NA
CASSCRALPGLNSPLHF
TGTGCCAGCAGCTGCCGGGCCCTTCCCGGCCTGAATTCACCCCTCCACTTT
>TRBJ2-3|TRBV15|NA|TRBD2
CATSREPAGVRDTQYF
TGTGCCACCAGCAGAGAGCCAGCGGGAGTGAGAGATACGCAGTATTTT
>TRBJ2-5|TRBV2|once|NA
CASSEQGGFQETQYF
TGTGCCAGCAGTGAACAAGGGGGTTTTCAAGAGACCCAGTACTTC
>TRBJ1-5|TRBV7-2|NA|NA
CASSLVVGGGQPQHF
TGTGCCAGCAGCTTAGTAGTTGGGGGGGGACAGCCCCAGCATTTT
>TRBJ1-1|TRBV6-5|once|NA
CASRGRSNTEAFF
TGTGCCAGCAGAGGGAGGTCGAACACTGAAGCTTTCTTT
>TRBJ1-5|TRBV7-2|NA|NA
CASSLAPENQPQHF
TGTGCCAGCAGCTTGGCGCCAGAGAATCAGCCCCAGCATTTT
>TRBJ1-2|TRBV4-1|few|NA
CASSQGVYGYTF
TGCGCCAGCAGCCAAGGCGTCTATGGCTACACCTTC
>TRBJ2-1|TRBV28|once|NA
CASSSFGNEQFF
TGTGCCAGCAGTTCCTTTGGGAATGAGCAGTTCTTC
>TRBJ1-5|TRBV19|NA|NA
CASSIVGSNQPQHF
TGTGCCAGTAGTATTGTGGGGTCCAATCAGCCCCAGCATTTT
>TRBJ1-1|TRBV2|NA|TRBD1
CASRNTGVGTEAFF
TGTGCCAGCAGGAATACAGGGGTCGGCACTGAAGCTTTCTTT
>TRBJ2-3|TRBV18|NA|TRBD2
CASSSRLAGGPDTQYF
TGTGCCAGCTCCTCTCGACTAGCGGGAGGGCCCGATACGCAGTATTTT
>TRBJ1-5|TRBV19|NA|TRBD1
CASKETGVNQPQHF
TGTGCCAGTAAAGAAACAGGGGTAAATCAGCCCCAGCATTTT
>TRBJ1-5|TRBV6-5|NA|NA
CASSPGQPERPQHF
TGTGCCAGCAGTCCCGGACAGCCGGAGAGGCCCCAGCATTTT
>TRBJ1-1|TRBV28|NA|NA
CASRPRQPNTEAFF
TGTGCCAGCAGACCCCGACAGCCAAACACTGAAGCTTTCTTT
>TRBJ1-5|TRBV6-5|NA|TRBD1
CASSLTGLQPQHF
TGTGCCAGCAGTCTGACAGGGCTCCAGCCCCAGCATTTT
>TRBJ2-5|TRBV28|NA|NA
CASSRGGREETQYF
TGTGCCAGCAGTAGAGGGGGTCGCGAAGAGACCCAGTACTTC
>TRBJ2-5|TRBV28|NA|TRBD2
CASSLGGAQETQYF
TGTGCCAGCAGTTTGGGAGGGGCCCAAGAGACCCAGTACTTC
>TRBJ2-4|TRBV6-5|NA|NA
CASTGTAKNIQYF
TGTGCCAGCACCGGAACCGCCAAAAACATTCAGTACTTC
>TRBJ1-3|TRBV7-2|NA|NA
CASSWGTRSGNTIYF
TGTGCCAGCAGCTGGGGGACCCGCTCTGGAAACACCATATATTTT
>TRBJ1-2|TRBV4-3|few|NA
CASSQAGGRLDGYTF
TGCGCCAGCAGCCAAGCGGGCGGAAGACTGGATGGCTACACCTTC